The 18 T cell receptor beta chains listed next were all sequenced from one sample in a study of beta chain features in type 1 diabetes. Notes on the study in general: Among all four CD4+ subsets, Type 1 diabetes patients had TCRB CDR3s that were moderately but significantly shorter.

The isolated RNA, all of it, was reverse transcribed, so expressed TCRB transcripts were what got sequenced. TCRdb's copy holds only in-frame clones and misses some; the assay was immunoSEQ multiplex PCR. This table holds some 370,000 clones, 8% to 10% found once. Antigens for these TCRs are unknown. Sequenced sample: central memory CD4+ T cells from blood. These receptor sequences come from a man aged 25 to 40 with type 1 diabetes.

This clone was recorded a few times. The J gene is TRBJ2-5, the V gene TRBV28; either TRBD1 or TRBD2 may supply D (5 bases each). Between the trimmed V and J ends, which lost 2 bases and 6 bases, there was a span of 19 bases. The CDR3 is 16 residues long. Germline V gene lookup returns CDR1 MDHEN and CDR2 SYDVKM. The CDR3 sequence is CASSLLVFGGRKTQYF. CDR3 in DNA: TGTGCCAGCAGTTTACTCGTTTTTGGGGGAAGAAAGACCCAGTACTTC.

On this clone itself: Other DNA sequences from this sample encode an identical CDR3 as well. The chain is built from TRBV11-2 and TRBJ2-3; no clear D. The CDR3 is 13 residues long. V was pared by 1 base and J by 2 bases, with 4 bases between. The germline V gene encodes CDR1 SGHAT and CDR2 FQNNGV. The CDR3 here is CASSLGYTDTQYF. In DNA, the CDR3 is TGTGCCAGCAGCTTAGGATACACAGATACGCAGTATTTT.

The chain combines TRBV29-1 with TRBJ1-2, with 7 bases matching TRBD1. Germline V lookup: CDR1 SQVTM, CDR2 ANQGSEA. The CDR3 runs to 12 residues. V gave up 4 bases and J gave up 6 bases; unmatched junction bases: 5. The CDR3 nucleotides are TGCAGCGTTGGGGGAACAGGGGATGGCTACACCTTC. Translation gives CSVGGTGDGYTF. Supplemented by reference TRBV29-1 and TRBJ1-2, the full variable domain reads SAVISQKPSRDICQRGTSLTIQCQVDSQVTMMFWYRQQPGQSLTLIATANQGSEATYESGFVIDKFPISRPNLTFSTLTVSNMSPEDSSIYLCSVGGTGDGYTFGSGTRLTVV.

In its sample, this clone was seen a few times. This chain uses TRBV11-2 with TRBJ2-1; D is unresolved. CDR3 length: 14 residues. Trimming removed 4 bases from V and 5 bases from J, with 12 bases in between. Germline CDR1 is SGHAT and CDR2 is FQNNGV. The CDR3 loop reads CASSYEYGDNEQFF. In DNA form, the CDR3 reads TGTGCCAGCAGCTACGAATATGGGGACAATGAGCAGTTCTTC.

The chain joins TRBV6-6 to TRBJ2-5; no firm D call. Germline CDR1 reads MNHNY; CDR2 reads SVGAGI (reference sequence). The CDR3 runs to 11 residues. Trimming removed 8 bases at V and 2 bases at J, with 6 bases between. The CDR3 loop reads CASASQETQYF. The CDR3 DNA reads TGTGCCAGCGCCTCGCAAGAGACCCAGTACTTC.

This clone was found a few times. This chain joins TRBV27 and TRBJ2-3; weak D call: TRBD2 (6 bases). Germline-derived CDR1 and CDR2 are MNHEY and SMNVEV (reference sequence). V dropped 6 bases and J dropped 4 bases, with 11 bases sitting between them. This CDR3 spans 13 amino acids. The CDR3 protein is CASRQLAADTQYF. The CDR3 bases are TGTGCCAGCAGACAACTAGCCGCAGATACGCAGTATTTT.

The table lists this clone with a few counts. The V gene is TRBV7-2, the J gene TRBJ2-3; D perhaps matches TRBD2 (5 bases). This CDR3 spans 13 amino acids. V lost 5 bases and J lost 4, with 10 bases in between. The germline gives CDR1 SGHTA, CDR2 FQGNSA. The CDR3 here is CASSPRLPDTQYF. In DNA form, the CDR3 reads TGTGCCAGCAGCCCTCGACTACCAGATACGCAGTATTTT.

This clone showed up just a few times. This sequence joins TRBV7-2 and TRBJ1-2, with D perhaps TRBD1 (6 bases). Germline CDR1 SGHTA, CDR2 FQGNSA. The CDR3 extends over 15 amino acids. The V gene lost 5 bases and the J gene lost 6 bases, with 19 bases spanning the gap. CDR3 DNA sequence: TGTGCCAGCAGCCAAGGAGGAGGGGGGCCCCATGGCTACACCTTC. This codes for CASSQGGGGPHGYTF.

For the CDR3, the DNA is TGTGCCAGCAGCCAAGGACAGGGTCAGACCCAGTACTTC. Translation gives CASSQGQGQTQYF. This chain links TRBV9 with TRBJ2-5; 8 bases match TRBD1. Germline CDR1 SGDLS, CDR2 YYNGEE. The CDR3 totals 13 residues. J lost 6 bases, V lost 4 bases, and 5 bases had no gene match. The variable domain in full, completed from reference TRBV9 and TRBJ2-5, reads DSGVTQTPKHLITATGQRVTLRCSPRSGDLSVYWYQQSLDQGLQFLIQYYNGEERAKGNILERFSAQQFPDLHSELNLSSLELGDSALYFCASSQGQGQTQYFGPGTRLLVL.

The rearrangement uses TRBV23-1 and TRBJ2-1; the D is unclear. TRBV23-1 is sorted into the ORF group, with uncertain function. The CDR3 contains 17 residues. V lost 4 bases and J lost 3, with 19 bases in between. CDR3 coding DNA: TGCGCCAGCAGTCGTGAGCAGGCTACCTCAGTCTACAATGAGCAGTTCTTC. It translates to CASSREQATSVYNEQFF.

The J gene is TRBJ2-3, the V gene TRBV10-3; TRBD1 matches 11 bases. This CDR3 comprises 14 residues. Germline-derived CDR1 and CDR2 are ENHRY and SYGVKD. Germline trimming cut 10 bases from V and 1 base from J; bases unmatched to any gene: 4. CDR3 residues: CATGQGAGTDTQYF. The CDR3 region has the DNA TGTGCCACTGGACAGGGGGCAGGCACAGATACGCAGTATTTT.

This clone was recorded a few times. This chain links TRBV11-2 with TRBJ2-1, with 7 bases aligning to TRBD2. The length of the CDR3 is 14 residues. Germline V gene data show CDR1 as SGHAT and CDR2 as FQNNGV. After removal of 4 bases from V and 7 bases from J, the junction contained 7 bases not matched to a gene. CDR3 in amino acids: CASSSGLRGNEQFF. The CDR3 nucleotides are TGTGCCAGCAGCTCGGGGCTGCGGGGGAATGAGCAGTTCTTC.

This clone was counted at least ten times. The V call is TRBV28, the J call TRBJ2-7, with D perhaps matching TRBD1 (6 bases). Trimming pared 7 bases from V and 1 base from J, leaving 14 bases between. Germline CDR1 MDHEN, CDR2 SYDVKM. The CDR3 is made up of 14 amino acids. The CDR3 is CASISQGISYEQYF. CDR3 sequence (DNA): TGTGCCAGCATTTCCCAGGGGATATCCTACGAGCAGTACTTC.

The table lists this clone with a few counts. The chain carries TRBV25-1 and TRBJ1-3; 12 bases agree with TRBD1. Trimming cost V 6 bases and J 7 bases; bases outside gene matches: 1. CDR3 size: 13 residues. Germline CDR1 is MGHDK and CDR2 is SYGVNS. DNA of the CDR3: TGTGCCAGCAGGGGACAGGGGGCCAACACCATATATTTT. Its protein is CASRGQGANTIYF.

This clone was counted only a few times. The V call is TRBV21-1, the J call TRBJ2-2. TRBV21-1 is an annotated pseudogene. The CDR3 is 16 residues long. CDR3 protein: CASSKVGQAEAGELFF. The CDR3 bases are TGTGCCAGCAGCAAAGTTGGGCAGGCAGAGGCCGGGGAGCTGTTTTTT.

The chain links TRBV29-1 to TRBJ1-2; D unresolved. V was pared by 3 bases and J by 7 bases, with 12 bases between. Germline V gene lookup returns CDR1 SQVTM and CDR2 ANQGSEA. CDR3 length: 12 amino acids. The CDR3 bases are TGCAGCGTTGAGGTAGCCCTTGCTGGCTACACCTTC. Encoded protein: CSVEVALAGYTF.

This clone was detected only a few times. The chain recombines TRBV10-3 with TRBJ2-3, with 10 bases aligning to TRBD2. With V trimmed by 6 bases and J by 3 bases, 6 bases remained unmatched. Germline lookup yields CDR1 ENHRY and CDR2 SYGVKD. The CDR3 loop spans 15 amino acids. CDR3 region: CAISAGLAETDTQYF. CDR3 DNA: TGTGCCATCAGCGCCGGACTAGCGGAGACAGATACGCAGTATTTT.

This clone has a handful of counts. The chain combines TRBV7-9 with TRBJ2-5; perhaps TRBD2 as D (5 bases). The V gene's germline CDR1 is SEHNR and CDR2 FQNEAQ (reference sequence). This CDR3 is 14 amino acids long. V shed 10 bases and J shed 5 bases, with 20 bases lying between them. As DNA, the CDR3 is TGTGCCACCAAGCAGAGGGCCGTTGGGGAGACCCAGTACTTC. Translating gives CATKQRAVGETQYF.